These 3 T cell receptor beta chains share one sample of origin, sequenced in a study of T cell responses to AZD1222 COVID-19 vaccine. TCRdb's table, derived via immunoSEQ multiplex PCR, lists solely in-frame clones and lacks some. The table shows fewer than 300,000 clones, with approximately 93% occurring only once. Sequencing used peripheral blood, obtained on day 0 of AZD1222 vaccination. The receptor set was obtained from an adult in good health.

The J gene is TRBJ1-1, the V gene TRBV6-5; D is uncertain. V shed 2 bases and J shed 1 base, with 8 bases lying between them. The CDR3 sequence is 14 residues long. Germline CDR1 reads MNHEY; CDR2 reads SVGAGI. The CDR3 DNA is TGTGCCAGCAGTTACAACAGCTGGAACACTGAAGCTTTCTTT. Protein sequence: CASSYNSWNTEAFF.

This clone turned up a few times. This chain links TRBV7-9 with TRBJ1-1, with unresolved D. Germline CDR1 and CDR2: SEHNR and FQNEAQ (reference sequence). The germline V and J ends were trimmed by 4 bases and 0 bases, with 12 bases remaining between them. This CDR3 has 15 amino acids. Here the CDR3 DNA reads TGTGCCAGCAGCTCCGCAGCCACAATGAACACTGAAGCTTTCTTT. This codes for CASSSAATMNTEAFF. Combining the CDR3 with reference TRBV7-9 and TRBJ1-1 gives the whole variable domain DTGVSQNPRHKITKRGQNVTFRCDPISEHNRLYWYRQTLGQGPEFLTYFQNEAQLEKSRLLSDRFSAERPKGSFSTLEIQRTEQGDSAMYLCASSSAATMNTEAFFGQGTRLTVV.

This chain joins TRBV3-1 (or the pseudogene TRBV3-2) and TRBJ1-6; maybe TRBD1 (5 bases). V shed 3 bases and J shed 9 bases, with 9 bases lying between them. The germline CDR1 and CDR2 sequences are LGHDT and YNNKEL (reference sequence). This CDR3 is built from 13 residues. CDR3 nucleotides: TGTGCCAGCAGCCAGGGGGGGTCTTCACCCCTCCACTTT. Translating it yields CASSQGGSSPLHF.